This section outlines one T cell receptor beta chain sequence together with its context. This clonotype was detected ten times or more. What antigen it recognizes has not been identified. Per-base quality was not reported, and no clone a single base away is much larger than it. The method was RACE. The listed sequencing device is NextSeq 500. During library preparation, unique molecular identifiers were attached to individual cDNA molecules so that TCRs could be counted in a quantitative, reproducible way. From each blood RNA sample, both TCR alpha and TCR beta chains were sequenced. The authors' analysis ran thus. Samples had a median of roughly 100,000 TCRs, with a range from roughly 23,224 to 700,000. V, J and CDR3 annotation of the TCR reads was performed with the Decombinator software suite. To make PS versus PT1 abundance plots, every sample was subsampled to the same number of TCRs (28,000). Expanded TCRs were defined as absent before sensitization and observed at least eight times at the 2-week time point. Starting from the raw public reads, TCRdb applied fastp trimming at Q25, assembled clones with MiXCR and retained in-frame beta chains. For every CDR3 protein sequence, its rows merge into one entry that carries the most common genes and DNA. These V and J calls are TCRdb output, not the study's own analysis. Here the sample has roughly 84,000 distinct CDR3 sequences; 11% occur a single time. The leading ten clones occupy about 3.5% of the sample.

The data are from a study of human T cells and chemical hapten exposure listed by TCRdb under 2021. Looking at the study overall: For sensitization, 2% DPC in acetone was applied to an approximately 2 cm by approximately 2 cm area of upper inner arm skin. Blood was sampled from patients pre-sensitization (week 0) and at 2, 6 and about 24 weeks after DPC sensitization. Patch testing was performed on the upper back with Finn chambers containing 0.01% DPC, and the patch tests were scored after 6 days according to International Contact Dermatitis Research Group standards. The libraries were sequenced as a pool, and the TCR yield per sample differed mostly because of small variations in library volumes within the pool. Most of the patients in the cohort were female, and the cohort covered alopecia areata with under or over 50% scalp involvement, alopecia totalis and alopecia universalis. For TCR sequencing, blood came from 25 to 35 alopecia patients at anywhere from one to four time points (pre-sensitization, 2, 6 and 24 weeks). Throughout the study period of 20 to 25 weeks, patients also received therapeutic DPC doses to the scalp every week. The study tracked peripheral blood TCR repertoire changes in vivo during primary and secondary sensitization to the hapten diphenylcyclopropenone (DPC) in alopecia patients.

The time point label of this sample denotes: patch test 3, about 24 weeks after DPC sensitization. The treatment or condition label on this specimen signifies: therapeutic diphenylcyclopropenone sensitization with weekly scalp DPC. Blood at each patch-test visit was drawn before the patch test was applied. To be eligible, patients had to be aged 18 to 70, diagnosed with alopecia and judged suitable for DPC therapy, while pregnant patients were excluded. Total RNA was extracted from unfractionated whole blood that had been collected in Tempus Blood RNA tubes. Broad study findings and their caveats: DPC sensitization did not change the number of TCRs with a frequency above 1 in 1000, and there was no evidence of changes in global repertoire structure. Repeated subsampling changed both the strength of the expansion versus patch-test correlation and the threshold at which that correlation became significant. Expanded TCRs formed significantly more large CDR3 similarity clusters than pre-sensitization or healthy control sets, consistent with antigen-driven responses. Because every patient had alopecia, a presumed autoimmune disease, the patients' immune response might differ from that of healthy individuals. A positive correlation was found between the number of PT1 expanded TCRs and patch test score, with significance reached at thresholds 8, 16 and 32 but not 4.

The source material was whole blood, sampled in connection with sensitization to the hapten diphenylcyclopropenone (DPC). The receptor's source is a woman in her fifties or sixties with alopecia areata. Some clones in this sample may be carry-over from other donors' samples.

In nucleotides, the sequence is TGTGCCAGCAAAACTCTCCAGGGAACCGGGGAGCTGTTTTTT. This yields the protein CASKTLQGTGELFF. The rearranged chain carries TRBV12-3 or TRBV12-4 and TRBJ2-2, and perhaps TRBD1 as D gene, on 5 matching bases. The germline ends are 14 bases apart after V is trimmed by 7 bases and J by 5 bases. The CDR3 runs 14 residues from the cysteine to the phenylalanine. CDR3 DNA only is kept here, 42 bases in frame from base 1.